This is a list of T cell receptor beta chains from one sample in a study of radiotherapy plus CTLA-4 blockade in lung cancer. Only in-frame clones appear in the TCRdb table, and some are missing; sequencing was by immunoSEQ multiplex PCR. The sample records about 90,000 clones, about four fifths being singletons. This sample comprised peripheral blood, obtained from a patient treated with radiotherapy plus ipilimumab. Every receptor here comes from a human donor with non-small cell lung cancer that progressed on radiotherapy plus ipilimumab. Both conserved end residues are part of each CDR3. Each record gives: J gene, V gene, D gene, clone size, CDR3 DNA, CDR3 protein. D genes are given only for firm matches. Clone size is not always given. Where it is, it says once, few, many or a class for expanded clones.

>TRBJ1-1|TRBV11-2|NA|NA
TGTGCCAGCAACCTAGGCCGGATTAACACTGAAGCTTTCTTT
CASNLGRINTEAFF
>TRBJ2-5|TRBV5-1|NA|once
TGCGCCAGCAGCCTGCGGTTTGACAGGCCCCAAGAGACCCAGTACTTC
CASSLRFDRPQETQYF
>TRBJ2-5|TRBV4-2|NA|few
TGTGCCAGCAGCCAGGATCCTCAAGAGACCCAGTACTTC
CASSQDPQETQYF
>TRBJ1-5|TRBV18|NA|NA
TGTGCCAGCTCCCTAAAGGGGACGGGAAATAGCAATCAGCCCCAGCATTTT
CASSLKGTGNSNQPQHF
>TRBJ2-7|TRBV30|NA|NA
TGTGCCTGGACTCGGCCGGGACCCTTGGGCGAGCAGTACTTC
CAWTRPGPLGEQYF
>TRBJ2-7|TRBV4-1|NA|NA
TGCGCCAGCAGCTTATCAGGGGATTACTCCTACGAGCAGTACTTC
CASSLSGDYSYEQYF
>TRBJ1-5|TRBV29-1|NA|once
TGCAGCGTAGTTGTCCAGGGTCCGGGAGATGGTCAGCCCCAGCATTTT
CSVVVQGPGDGQPQHF
>TRBJ2-2|TRBV19|NA|few
TGTGCCAGTAGTAAACAGGGTTGGGGCGGGGAGCTGTTTTTT
CASSKQGWGGELFF
>TRBJ1-2|TRBV5-4|NA|NA
TGTGCCAGCAGCCGAGGTGGGGCCGACGATTTAGCAGGTGGCTACACCTTC
CASSRGGADDLAGGYTF
>TRBJ2-2|TRBV11-2|NA|NA
TGTGCCAGCAGACAGACAGTCGCGAACACCGGGGAGCTGTTTTTT
CASRQTVANTGELFF
>TRBJ2-2|TRBV7-8|TRBD1|NA
TGTGCCAGCAGCCCTCTCCTTGGACAGGGAGGTACCGGGGAGCTGTTTTTT
CASSPLLGQGGTGELFF
>TRBJ1-2|TRBV2|NA|few
TGTGCCAGCAAATTGGACAAGAATGGCTACACCTTC
CASKLDKNGYTF
>TRBJ1-1|TRBV5-4|NA|NA
TGTGCCAGCAGCTTGGTAGTGAACACTGAAGCTTTCTTT
CASSLVVNTEAFF
>TRBJ1-3|TRBV4-3|NA|NA
TGCGCCAGCAGCCAAGAAGTCGGCAATCGAAACACCATATATTTT
CASSQEVGNRNTIYF
>TRBJ1-3|TRBV29-1|NA|NA
TGCAGCGTCCCCGGGGGGCCCTCTGGAAACACCATATATTTT
CSVPGGPSGNTIYF
>TRBJ1-6|TRBV28|NA|NA
TGTGCCAGCAGCCTGGGGGCAGGGTTTAATTCACCCCTCCACTTT
CASSLGAGFNSPLHF
>TRBJ2-7|TRBV28|NA|NA
TGTGCCAGCAGTAGTACCTCCTACGAGCAGTACTTC
CASSSTSYEQYF
>TRBJ2-5|TRBV18|TRBD1|NA
TGTGCCAGCTCAGTAGGACAGGGAAATCAAGAGACCCAGTACTTC
CASSVGQGNQETQYF
>TRBJ1-5|TRBV27|NA|NA
TGTGCCAGCAGCTTATCGTGGATTGGTAGCAATCAGCCCCAGCATTTT
CASSLSWIGSNQPQHF
>TRBJ2-7|TRBV30|TRBD2|many
TGTGCCTGGAGTGTATCTCAGGGAGGGTACGAGCAGTACTTC
CAWSVSQGGYEQYF
>TRBJ1-4|TRBV5-1|TRBD1|NA
TGCGCCAGCAGCCCGAGGACAGGGGTATCTAATGAAAAACTGTTTTTT
CASSPRTGVSNEKLFF
>TRBJ1-5|TRBV27|NA|NA
TGTGCCAGCAGTCCACCCGGCGCAGCGGTAGATCAGCCCCAGCATTTT
CASSPPGAAVDQPQHF
>TRBJ2-1|TRBV12-5|TRBD2|NA
TGTGCTAGTGGTTTGTCGAGCGGGAGTCATACTGAGCAGTTCTTC
CASGLSSGSHTEQFF
>TRBJ1-1|TRBV9|NA|NA
TGTGCCAGCAGCAAATTTGGGGCTTTCTTT
CASSKFGAFF
>TRBJ2-3|TRBV5-1|NA|once
TGCGCCAGCAGCCGGGGGGCCTCCGATACGCAGTATTTT
CASSRGASDTQYF
>TRBJ2-4|TRBV5-4|TRBD1|NA
TGTGCCAGCAGCTCGGGACAGGGGATTGCCAAAAACATTCAGTACTTC
CASSSGQGIAKNIQYF
>TRBJ2-7|TRBV6-6|NA|NA
TGTGCCAGCAGTTCAGGTTCCTACGAGCAGTACTTC
CASSSGSYEQYF
>TRBJ2-7|TRBV29-1|TRBD2|NA
TGCAGCGTTGAAGAGATAAAATTCACCGGGACTAGTTTCTCCTACGAGCAGTACTTC
CSVEEIKFTGTSFSYEQYF
>TRBJ2-1|TRBV5-5|NA|NA
TGTGCCAGCAGCTTGAGGAGCTCCTACAATGAGCAGTTCTTC
CASSLRSSYNEQFF
>TRBJ1-2|TRBV4-1|TRBD1|NA
TGCGCCAGCAGCCACCCTCGGGCAGGGGGCCGGGGGGGGAGCGCATATGGCTACACCTTC
CASSHPRAGGRGGSAYGYTF
>TRBJ2-7|TRBV10-1|TRBD2|NA
TGCGCCAGCAGTGGAGAGCGGGACTCCTACGAGCAGTACTTC
CASSGERDSYEQYF
>TRBJ2-5|TRBV2|TRBD2|NA
TGTGCCAGCACCGATCGAGCGGGGGGCTTCCAAGAGACCCAGTACTTC
CASTDRAGGFQETQYF
>TRBJ2-3|TRBV5-4|NA|NA
TGTGCCAGCAGCCGGGGAGGAATCACAGATACGCAGTATTTT
CASSRGGITDTQYF
>TRBJ2-3|TRBV28|TRBD2|NA
TGTGCCAGCAGCCCCCGCGGCGGGGGGGCCACAGATACGCAGTATTTT
CASSPRGGGATDTQYF
>TRBJ1-1|TRBV15|TRBD1|NA
TGTGCCACCAGCAGAGAAACAGGGGCGAACACTGAAGCTTTCTTT
CATSRETGANTEAFF
>TRBJ1-2|TRBV6-1|NA|NA
TGTGCCAGCAGTGAATATTGGGTTGGGCATCGGCCAACACAGCTTAACTATGGCTACACCTTC
CASSEYWVGHRPTQLNYGYTF
>TRBJ2-1|TRBV18|TRBD2|NA
TGTGCCAGCTCATCTGATCCGGGACTAGCGGGAGACCACAATGAGCAGTTCTTC
CASSSDPGLAGDHNEQFF
>TRBJ1-2|TRBV7-3|TRBD1|once
TGTGCCAGCAGCCTATTCCCCGGACAGGGCCATGGCTACACCTTC
CASSLFPGQGHGYTF
>TRBJ2-7|TRBV25-1|TRBD1|NA
TGTGCCAGCAGTCCCCCCCCGACAGGGCCTAGCTCCTACGAGCAGTACTTC
CASSPPPTGPSSYEQYF
>TRBJ1-1|TRBV29-1|NA|NA
TGCAGCGTGCCTGGGGGGAGTGGTACTGAAGCTTTCTTT
CSVPGGSGTEAFF
>TRBJ2-1|TRBV5-4|NA|NA
TGTGCCAGCAGCCGACCGGGACTCGGGAACAATGAGCAGTTCTTC
CASSRPGLGNNEQFF
>TRBJ2-5|TRBV7-7|NA|NA
TGTGCTAGCAGCTTAGTAGGGAAACAAGAGACCCAGTACTTC
CASSLVGKQETQYF
>TRBJ2-3|TRBV28|NA|NA
TGTGCCAGCAGTTCCATCTGGACAGATACGCAGTATTTT
CASSSIWTDTQYF
>TRBJ2-2|TRBV19|NA|NA
TGTGCCAGTAGTCCTCTTCCTAGCGTGGGCACCGGGGAGCTGTTTTTT
CASSPLPSVGTGELFF
>TRBJ2-1|TRBV6-5|TRBD2|NA
TGTGCCAGCAGTTACGGCGGGAGGAGCCAGGGTGAGCAGTTCTTC
CASSYGGRSQGEQFF
>TRBJ1-6|TRBV6-1|NA|NA
TGTGCCAGCAGTTCCCTGGAACCCTATAATTCACCCCTCCACTTT
CASSSLEPYNSPLHF